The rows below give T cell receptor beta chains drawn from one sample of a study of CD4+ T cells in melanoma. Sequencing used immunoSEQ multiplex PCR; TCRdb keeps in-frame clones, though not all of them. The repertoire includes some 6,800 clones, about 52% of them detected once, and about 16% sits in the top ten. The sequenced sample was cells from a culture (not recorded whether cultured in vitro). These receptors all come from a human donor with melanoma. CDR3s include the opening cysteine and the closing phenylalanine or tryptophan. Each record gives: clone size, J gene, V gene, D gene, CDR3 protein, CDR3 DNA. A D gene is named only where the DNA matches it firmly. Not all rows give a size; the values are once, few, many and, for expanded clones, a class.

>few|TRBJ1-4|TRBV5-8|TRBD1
CACGGTGEAKLFF
TGTGCCTGCGGCGGGACAGGGGAGGCAAAACTGTTTTTT
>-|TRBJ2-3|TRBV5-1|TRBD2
CASSLSGGGAAYDTQYF
TGCGCCAGCAGCTTGTCTGGCGGGGGGGCGGCCTACGATACGCAGTATTTT
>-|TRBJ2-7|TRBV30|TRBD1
CAWRQGASPTYEQYF
TGTGCCTGGCGTCAGGGGGCGAGTCCTACCTACGAGCAGTACTTC
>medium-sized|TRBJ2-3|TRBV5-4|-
CASSRTSPDTQYF
TGTGCCAGCAGCCGCACTTCACCAGATACGCAGTATTTT
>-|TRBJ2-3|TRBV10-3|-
CAISEQGQLGGTQYF
TGTGCCATCAGTGAGCAGGGGCAACTCGGAGGTACGCAGTATTTT
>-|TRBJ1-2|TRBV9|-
CASSANPGDSYGYTF
TGTGCCAGCAGCGCAAATCCGGGAGATAGCTATGGCTACACCTTC
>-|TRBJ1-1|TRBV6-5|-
CASSYHPTAPGTEAFF
TGTGCCAGCAGTTACCATCCGACGGCCCCGGGGACTGAAGCTTTCTTT
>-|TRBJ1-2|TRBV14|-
CASSLVQTDGYTF
TGTGCCAGCAGCCTAGTCCAGACGGATGGCTACACCTTC
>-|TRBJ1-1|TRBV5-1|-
CASSLAAGVTEAFF
TGCGCCAGCAGCTTGGCCGCGGGGGTAACTGAAGCTTTCTTT
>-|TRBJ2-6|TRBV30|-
CALLGASSGANVLTF
TGTGCCTTACTGGGGGCTAGTTCTGGGGCCAACGTCCTGACTTTC
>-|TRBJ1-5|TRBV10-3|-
CAISEVGVSQPQHF
TGTGCCATCAGTGAAGTAGGGGTCAGTCAGCCCCAGCATTTT
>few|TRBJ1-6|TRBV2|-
CASLGEGEFHSPLHF
TGTGCCAGCTTGGGGGAAGGGGAGTTTCATTCACCCCTCCACTTT
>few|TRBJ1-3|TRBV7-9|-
CASSPGRSSGNTIYF
TGTGCCAGCAGCCCGGGACGGTCCTCTGGAAACACCATATATTTT
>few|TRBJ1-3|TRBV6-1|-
CASAQGHSGNTIYF
TGTGCCAGCGCACAGGGCCACTCTGGAAACACCATATATTTT
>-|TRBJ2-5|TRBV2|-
CASSESARSGETQYF
TGTGCCAGCAGTGAATCGGCCAGATCGGGGGAGACCCAGTACTTC